These 12 T cell receptor beta chains were all obtained from the same sample, sequenced in a study of shared clonotypes between healthy human individuals. As defined, naive CD8 cells were CD45RO-negative and positively selected for CCR7, with terminally differentiated effector memory CD45RA+ cells excluded. The method was immunoSEQ multiplex PCR; TCRdb's version includes in-frame clones alone and lacks a portion of them. This repertoire shows around 1.9 million clones, roughly 95% found once; its top ten account for less than 2%. Sequencing was carried out using naive CD8+ T cells from PBMCs. The receptors stem from a man aged 18 to 29 in good health. Some clones in this sample may be carry-over from other donors' samples.

The chain combines TRBV30 with TRBJ2-5; the D gene is possibly TRBD1 (5 bases). CDR3 length: 14 amino acids. Germline V CDR1 and CDR2: GTSNPN, SVGIG (reference sequence). V was clipped by 2 bases and J by 3 bases, with 13 bases between them. The CDR3 loop is CAWSLGAEEETQYF. The DNA of the CDR3 is TGTGCCTGGAGTTTAGGGGCAGAAGAAGAGACCCAGTACTTC.

This clone was seen just once. The same CDR3 arises from other DNA sequences in this sample as well. This rearrangement joins TRBV28 to TRBJ2-7, with 9 bases matching TRBD2. The length of the CDR3 is 16 residues. The V and J ends lost 1 base and 2 bases, in that order; junction bases with no gene match: 6. Germline V gives CDR1 MDHEN, CDR2 SYDVKM. The CDR3 protein is CASSLFLAGGPYEQYF. CDR3 coding DNA: TGTGCCAGCAGTTTATTTCTGGCGGGAGGGCCCTACGAGCAGTACTTC.

This sequence joins TRBV11-2 and TRBJ2-3; 8 positions agree with TRBD2. Looked up from germline, CDR1 is SGHAT and CDR2 is FQNNGV. This CDR3 comprises 17 residues. The junction had 10 bases not matched to a gene; V was cut back by 2 bases and J by 3 bases. Here the CDR3 DNA reads TGTGCCAGCAGCTTAATGGGAGCGGGAGAGAGGACAGATACGCAGTATTTT. Protein sequence: CASSLMGAGERTDTQYF.

J is TRBJ2-5 and V is TRBV5-4; tentative D call: TRBD2 (5 bases). V lost 0 bases and J lost 5, with 11 bases in between. Germline V gene data show CDR1 as SGHNT and CDR2 as YYREEE (reference sequence). CDR3 length: 14 residues. The CDR3 sequence is CASSLGTLGETQYF. DNA of the CDR3: TGTGCCAGCAGCTTGGGGACTCTTGGGGAGACCCAGTACTTC.

This clone was recorded once. The CDR3 loop reads CASSTDSYEQYF. CDR3 DNA sequence: TGTGCCAGCAGCACAGACAGCTACGAGCAGTACTTC. The J gene is TRBJ2-7, the V gene TRBV5-4, with a weak D call TRBD1 (5 bases). V lost 4 bases to trimming and J lost 3 bases, with 8 bases between them. The CDR3 has 12 amino acids. Germline V lookup: CDR1 SGHNT, CDR2 YYREEE (reference sequence).

The V and J genes are TRBV11-3 and TRBJ2-1; D is unclear. Germline lookup yields CDR1 SGHNT and CDR2 YENEEA. This CDR3 is 15 amino acids long. Trimming cost V 2 bases and J 0 bases, with 8 bases left between them. Here the CDR3 reads CASSLLRSSYNEQFF. DNA for the CDR3: TGTGCCAGCAGCTTATTGAGGAGCTCCTACAATGAGCAGTTCTTC.

This clone has just one count. This chain links TRBV28 with TRBJ2-5, with TRBD1 as a possible D gene (6 bases). Germline V gene lookup returns CDR1 MDHEN and CDR2 SYDVKM. The CDR3 has 14 amino acids. The ends were cut back, 6 bases at V and 7 bases at J, with 18 bases in the middle. CDR3 bases: TGTGCCAGCAGGACAGGACTGATGAGTGGGACCCAGTACTTC. Translated: CASRTGLMSGTQYF.

Notes on this clone: The same CDR3 is also encoded by other DNA sequences in this sample. The chain recombines TRBV15 with TRBJ2-3; D is unclear. This CDR3 region has 13 residues. CDR1 and CDR2 (germline): LNHNV, YYDKDF (reference sequence). The germline V and J ends were trimmed by 1 base and 6 bases, with 8 bases remaining between them. CDR3 nucleotide sequence: TGTGCCACCAGCAGAGTCTCTGCGGATACGCAGTATTTT. This translates into CATSRVSADTQYF.

CDR3 DNA sequence: TGCGCCAGCAGCTTGACCCGGGGCAGACTCTACGAGCAGTACTTC. The encoded protein is CASSLTRGRLYEQYF. The rearrangement uses TRBV5-1 and TRBJ2-7, with D perhaps given as TRBD1 or TRBD2 (5 bases each). Germline CDR1 is SGHRS and CDR2 is YFSETQ. V was cut by 1 base and J by 3 bases, with 14 bases left in between. This CDR3 has 15 residues. Full variable domain (outside the CDR3, taken from reference TRBV5-1 and TRBJ2-7): KAGVTQTPRYLIKTRGQQVTLSCSPISGHRSVSWYQQTPGQGLQFLFEYFSETQRNKGNFPGRFSGRQFSNSRSEMNVSTLELGDSALYLCASSLTRGRLYEQYFGPGTRLTVT.

CDR3 amino acids: CSVPGQGISNEQFF. For the CDR3, the DNA is TGCAGCGTGCCGGGACAGGGTATCTCGAATGAGCAGTTCTTC. V and J are TRBV29-1 and TRBJ2-1; 9 bases line up with TRBD1. This CDR3 spans 14 amino acids. CDR1 and CDR2 (germline): SQVTM, ANQGSEA. V shed 6 bases and J 7 bases; nucleotides not matched to a gene: 10.

V usage is TRBV28 and J usage is TRBJ1-1, with 8 bases matching TRBD1. The trim removed 6 bases at V and 0 bases at J, leaving 9 bases unmatched. The length of the CDR3 is 16 residues. Germline CDR1 is MDHEN and CDR2 is SYDVKM. For the CDR3, the DNA is TGTGCCAGCAGACCCGGGACAGGAAGATTGAACACTGAAGCTTTCTTT. The encoded protein is CASRPGTGRLNTEAFF.

The CDR3, as DNA: TGTGCCAGCAGCTTAGCTAAGAGCGGGGAAGGCAATGGCTACACCTTC. Translating gives CASSLAKSGEGNGYTF. The chain is built from TRBV7-9 and TRBJ1-2; D uncertain. The CDR3 extends over 16 amino acids. The V gene's germline CDR1 is SEHNR and CDR2 FQNEAQ (reference sequence). The V end lost 0 bases, the J end lost 6 bases, and 17 bases lay between the germline ends.